Shown below are 7 T cell receptor beta chains from a single sample sequenced in a study of identical twins. TCRdb re-analysed the 5' RACE reads in MiXCR, keeping a single row per CDR3 protein. Among approximately 500,000 distinct CDR3 sequences, 20% to 30% were seen once, and the ten largest hold about 2.9%. This sample was shared with a second study, whose subject was T cells expressing NK-cell markers.

The sample comprised CD4+ T cells sorted from blood. These receptors originate from a woman in her late teens or twenties in good health.

This clonotype was seen many times. Sequence at one end of the junction differs from germline and may be a read error. The chain recombines TRBV5-1 with TRBJ2-3; TRBD2 might be the D (5 bases). Per the germline V gene, CDR1 is SGHRS and CDR2 is YFSETQ. The CDR3 has 13 residues. CDR3 DNA: TGTGCTAGCAGCTTACCTGGGACAGATACGCAGTATTTT. It translates to CASSLPGTDTQYF.

The sample holds a few counts of this clonotype. V is TRBV9 and J is TRBJ2-2, with D perhaps TRBD1 (7 bases). The CDR3 extends over 15 amino acids. Trimming removed 5 bases at V and 5 bases at J, with 16 bases between. Germline CDR1 reads SGDLS; CDR2 reads YYNGEE. The CDR3 loop is CASSGGGPGTGELFF. The CDR3, as DNA: TGTGCCAGCAGTGGAGGGGGCCCGGGAACCGGGGAGCTGTTTTTT. Based on the CDR3 plus reference TRBV9 and TRBJ2-2, the full variable domain is DSGVTQTPKHLITATGQRVTLRCSPRSGDLSVYWYQQSLDQGLQFLIQYYNGEERAKGNILERFSAQQFPDLHSELNLSSLELGDSALYFCASSGGGPGTGELFFGEGSRLTVL.

This chain links TRBV5-1 with TRBJ2-6, with 12 bases lining up with TRBD1. Germline V CDR1 and CDR2: SGHRS, YFSETQ. After removal of 4 bases from V and 0 bases from J, the junction contained 8 bases not matched to a gene. CDR3 length: 19 amino acids. The CDR3 bases are TGCGCCAGCAGCCTTCTCTCGGGACAGGGGGCCTCTGGGGCCAACGTCCTGACTTTC. Translating gives CASSLLSGQGASGANVLTF.

The J gene is TRBJ2-2, the V gene TRBV6-1, with a possible D match to TRBD2 (6 bases). The CDR3 has 16 amino acids. Trimming removed 6 bases at V and 4 bases at J, with 18 bases between. CDR1 MNHNS and CDR2 SASEGT come from the germline V gene. Written as DNA, the CDR3 is TGTGCCAGCAGAACCCCTTCGGGAGAGTTCACCGGGGAGCTGTTTTTT. Translation: CASRTPSGEFTGELFF.

The table lists this clonotype with a count of one. This chain joins TRBV20-1 and TRBJ2-7; no clear D gene. V was pared by 1 base and J by 6 bases, with 10 bases between. The germline V gene has CDR1 DFQATT and CDR2 SNEGSKA (reference sequence). This CDR3 region has 12 residues. The CDR3 DNA sequence: TGCAGTGCTAGAGGCCCAACTCCCGAGCAGTACTTC. Translating it yields CSARGPTPEQYF.

CDR3 nucleotides: TGTGCCAGCAGCTCCGGAAAGACTAGCGGGAGGGCCAGGAATGAGCAGTTCTTC. It specifies CASSSGKTSGRARNEQFF. This rearrangement joins TRBV11-2 to TRBJ2-1, with 14 bases that match TRBD2. Trimming at V came to 4 bases and at J to 7 bases, leaving 12 bases not matched to a gene. The CDR3 is 18 residues long. The germline gives CDR1 SGHAT, CDR2 FQNNGV.

This clonotype has a count of ten or more. The rearrangement joins TRBV20-1 to TRBJ2-1; TRBD2 aligns across 10 bases. The CDR3 consists of 16 residues. Trimming cost V 3 bases and J 2 bases; bases outside gene matches: 7. The V gene's germline CDR1 is DFQATT and CDR2 SNEGSKA (reference sequence). CDR3 bases: TGCAGTGCTAGTAATCCAGCGGGAGGGCCCTACAATGAGCAGTTCTTC. Translating gives CSASNPAGGPYNEQFF.